The 25 T cell receptor beta chains below come from one sample, sequenced in a study of CD8 T cells in ankylosing spondylitis. TCRdb reprocessed the 5' RACE reads with MiXCR, giving one entry per CDR3 protein. The sample carries 150,000 or so distinct CDR3 sequences, about 32% recorded once. What was sequenced was synovial fluid, either unsorted or a sorted T cell fraction (not recorded which). These receptor sequences come from a male donor with ankylosing spondylitis.

V gene TRBV28 combines with J gene TRBJ2-1, with 9 bases aligning to TRBD2. Losses at the gene ends were 5 bases for V and 1 base for J; bases not matched to a gene: 6. Germline V gene sequence: CDR1 MDHEN, CDR2 SYDVKM. The CDR3 extends over 16 amino acids. This CDR3 reads CASSPLAGWSYNEQFF. As DNA, the CDR3 is TGTGCCAGCAGTCCTCTAGCGGGATGGTCCTACAATGAGCAGTTCTTC.

This clonotype showed up many times. The chain employs TRBV20-1 and TRBJ2-1; TRBD2 matches 7 bases. This CDR3 has 13 amino acids. From germline, CDR1 is DFQATT and CDR2 SNEGSKA (reference sequence). The V gene end was trimmed by 3 bases and the J gene end by 5 bases; junction bases not matched to a gene: 4. The CDR3 loop reads CSASGRYNNEQFF. The CDR3 coding sequence is TGCAGTGCTAGCGGGAGGTATAACAATGAGCAGTTCTTC.

This clonotype appeared many times. This rearrangement joins TRBV24-1 to TRBJ2-1, with D perhaps assigned TRBD1 or TRBD2 (6 bases each). Deletions cut 3 bases from V and 4 bases from J, with 15 bases between. The CDR3 runs to 16 residues. CDR1 is KGHDR, CDR2 SFDVKD, per germline. The CDR3 DNA is TGTGCCACCAGTGATGGAGCTGGGGGGACATACAATGAGCAGTTCTTC. It translates to CATSDGAGGTYNEQFF.

There are a few counts of this clonotype. The chain has TRBV6-5 and TRBJ1-6; the match to TRBD1 covers 8 bases. Germline lookup yields CDR1 MNHEY and CDR2 SVGAGI. The CDR3 runs 16 residues. V lost 4 bases to trimming and J lost 7 bases; unmatched junction nucleotides: 9. The CDR3 region is CASSSPQGAVNSPLHF. CDR3 nucleotide sequence: TGTGCCAGCAGTTCCCCCCAGGGGGCCGTAAATTCACCCCTCCACTTT.

The gene calls are TRBV28 and TRBJ1-1; D uncertain. V lost 2 bases to trimming and J lost 3 bases, with 4 bases between them. The length of the CDR3 is 12 residues. CDR1 MDHEN and CDR2 SYDVKM come from the germline V gene. CDR3 sequence (DNA): TGTGCCAGCAGTTTACTGGACACTGAAGCTTTCTTT. Translated: CASSLLDTEAFF. The full variable domain, rest sourced from reference TRBV28 and TRBJ1-1, is DVKVTQSSRYLVKRTGEKVFLECVQDMDHENMFWYRQDPGLGLRLIYFSYDVKMKEKGDIPEGYSVSREKKERFSLILESASTNQTSMYLCASSLLDTEAFFGQGTRLTVV.

This chain connects TRBV30 to TRBJ2-1; D not resolved. This CDR3 has 12 amino acids. V lost 0 bases and J 8 bases, leaving 8 bases between the germline ends. CDR1 is GTSNPN and CDR2 is SVGIG in the germline V gene (reference sequence). CDR3 DNA sequence: TGTGCCTGGAGTGTACGAGGCGATGAGCAGTTCTTC. This encodes CAWSVRGDEQFF.

The chain couples TRBV5-1 to TRBJ2-5; possibly TRBD1 or TRBD2 for D (6 bases each). Trimming left V 4 bases short and J 3 bases short, with 16 bases between. The CDR3 consists of 15 residues. Germline assignment: CDR1 SGHRS and CDR2 YFSETQ. Here the CDR3 reads CASSRGQASEETQYF. CDR3 in DNA: TGCGCCAGCAGCCGGGGGCAGGCTAGCGAAGAGACCCAGTACTTC. Based on the CDR3 plus reference TRBV5-1 and TRBJ2-5, the full variable domain is KAGVTQTPRYLIKTRGQQVTLSCSPISGHRSVSWYQQTPGQGLQFLFEYFSETQRNKGNFPGRFSGRQFSNSRSEMNVSTLELGDSALYLCASSRGQASEETQYFGPGTRLLVL.

The gene calls are TRBV10-3 and TRBJ1-2; D unresolved. The CDR3 is 13 residues long. V was pared by 2 bases and J by 4 bases, with 8 bases between. Germline V gene lookup returns CDR1 ENHRY and CDR2 SYGVKD. The CDR3 DNA sequence: TGTGCCATCAGTGAGGCCCAGAGCTATGGCTACACCTTC. Translated, it gives CAISEAQSYGYTF.

The V gene is TRBV19, the J gene TRBJ2-7, with a tentative D call TRBD2 (5 bases). Germline V gene sequence: CDR1 LNHDA, CDR2 SQIVND (reference sequence). Trimming took off 5 bases at V and 0 bases at J, with 11 bases between the two ends. CDR3 length: 14 amino acids. In DNA, the CDR3 is TGTGCCAGTAGTCCCGGGGTAAGCTCCTACGAGCAGTACTTC. Amino acids: CASSPGVSSYEQYF.

This clonotype was observed a single time. The chain links TRBV3-1 to TRBJ2-3; tentatively, D is TRBD2 (6 bases). This CDR3 region has 16 residues. The ends were cut back, 2 bases at V and 1 base at J, with 13 bases in the middle. Germline lookup yields CDR1 LGHDT and CDR2 YNNKEL (reference sequence). The CDR3 here is CASSQRVGGGTDTQYF. The CDR3 DNA follows: TGTGCCAGCAGCCAACGAGTCGGCGGGGGCACAGATACGCAGTATTTT.

This rearrangement joins TRBV20-1 to TRBJ2-7, with 7 bases that match TRBD1. The V and J ends lost 3 bases and 4 bases, in that order; junction bases with no gene match: 12. The CDR3 has 15 amino acids. Per germline, CDR1 DFQATT and CDR2 SNEGSKA (reference sequence). DNA of the CDR3: TGCAGTGCTAGTCGAGGGCAAGGGGGCGGGTACGAGCAGTACTTC. It is translated as CSASRGQGGGYEQYF.

The J gene is TRBJ1-2, the V gene TRBV28; perhaps TRBD1 as D (5 bases). Trimming took off 5 bases at V and 4 bases at J, with 17 bases between the two ends. The CDR3 runs to 15 residues. Germline V CDR1 and CDR2: MDHEN, SYDVKM. This CDR3 is CASSPPGRLGYGYTF. CDR3 coding DNA: TGTGCCAGCAGTCCTCCGGGGCGCCTTGGCTATGGCTACACCTTC.

As DNA, the CDR3 is TGTGCCAGCAGCTTGGTGGCAACCCAAGAGACCCAGTACTTC. It translates to CASSLVATQETQYF. The chain employs TRBV5-8 and TRBJ2-5; D not certain. Germline CDR1 SGHTS, CDR2 YDEGEE. The CDR3 length is 14 residues. Trimming took 0 bases from V and 1 from J, leaving 7 bases between them.

This clonotype appeared a few times. The chain has TRBV6-2 or TRBV6-3 and TRBJ2-5; 7 nucleotides align to TRBD2. The CDR3 spans 13 residues. V shed 0 bases and J 5 bases; nucleotides not matched to a gene: 0. Germline V gives CDR1 MNHEY, CDR2 SVGEGT. The CDR3 nucleotides are TGTGCCAGCAGTTACTCACTAGCGGAGACCCAGTACTTC. Residues: CASSYSLAETQYF.

V and J are TRBV12-3 or TRBV12-4 and TRBJ2-6; a weak D match, TRBD2 (7 bases). The CDR3 runs to 16 residues. The V end was cut by 7 bases, the J end by 2 bases, with 15 bases between. The chain's CDR3 is CASTLGGAAGANVLTF. The CDR3 DNA sequence: TGTGCCAGCACCCTAGGGGGGGCGGCTGGGGCCAACGTCCTGACTTTC.

This chain joins TRBV28 and TRBJ1-4, with TRBD1 matching 12 bases. The CDR3 is 15 residues long. The germline gives CDR1 MDHEN, CDR2 SYDVKM. The trim removed 6 bases at V and 7 bases at J, leaving 6 bases unmatched. The CDR3 nucleotides read TGTGCCAGCAGGGGACAGGGGGCGTTCTCTGAAAAACTGTTTTTT. Encoded protein: CASRGQGAFSEKLFF.

The chain combines TRBV29-1 with TRBJ2-6; possible D gene TRBD1, 6 bases. This CDR3 has 16 amino acids. Trimming removed 4 bases at V and 4 bases at J, with 17 bases between. The germline CDR1 and CDR2 sequences are SQVTM and ANQGSEA. CDR3 loop: CSVVAGASVGANVLTF. For the CDR3, the DNA is TGCAGCGTTGTTGCAGGGGCGTCCGTAGGGGCCAACGTCCTGACTTTC.

The chain carries TRBV6-4 and TRBJ2-3, with 13 positions matching TRBD2. This CDR3 is 15 amino acids long. Unmatched junction bases numbered 0, after V lost 2 bases and J lost 4 bases. Germline V CDR1 and CDR2: MRHNA, SNTAGT. CDR3 in DNA: TGTGCCAGCAGTGACGGGACTAGCGGGGCAGATACGCAGTATTTT. It is translated as CASSDGTSGADTQYF.

This clonotype was picked up many times. The rearrangement uses TRBV6-2 or TRBV6-3 and TRBJ1-2, with 9 bases aligning to TRBD1. CDR3 length: 15 amino acids. The V gene's germline CDR1 is MNHEY and CDR2 SVGEGT. J gave up 2 bases and V 6 bases, and 7 bases lay outside the gene matches. The CDR3 nucleotides read TGTGCCAGCAGATATCCGGGACAGGGAAACTATGGCTACACCTTC. It yields the protein CASRYPGQGNYGYTF.

This clonotype was recorded a few times. This chain joins TRBV29-1 and TRBJ2-7, with D maybe TRBD2 (6 bases). Per the germline V gene, CDR1 is SQVTM and CDR2 is ANQGSEA. V shed 3 bases and J shed 2 bases, with 11 bases lying between them. The CDR3 spans 13 residues. The CDR3 DNA reads as TGCAGCGTTGACGGCGGGAAACCCTACGAGCAGTACTTC. It encodes CSVDGGKPYEQYF.

This rearrangement joins TRBV7-6 to TRBJ2-4; TRBD1 matches at 7 bases. The germline V gene has CDR1 SGHVS and CDR2 FNYEAQ. The CDR3 is 13 amino acids. The V segment lost 1 base and the J segment 6 bases; nucleotides outside the gene matches: 0. This chain's CDR3 is CASSLGQGNIQYF. The CDR3 nucleotides are TGTGCCAGCAGCTTAGGACAGGGAAACATTCAGTACTTC.

The gene calls are TRBV9 and TRBJ2-3; TRBD1 is a possible D gene (5 bases). The CDR3 sequence is 14 residues long. CDR1 and CDR2 from the germline V gene are SGDLS and YYNGEE. V lost 4 bases to trimming and J lost 2 bases, with 11 bases between them. This chain's CDR3 is CASSSGLYTDTQYF. In nucleotides, the CDR3 is TGTGCCAGCAGCTCAGGGTTATACACAGATACGCAGTATTTT.

The V call is TRBV5-1, the J call TRBJ2-1, with 14 bases aligning to TRBD2. Germline V gene sequence: CDR1 SGHRS, CDR2 YFSETQ. Unmatched junction bases numbered 9, after V lost 4 bases and J lost 12 bases. The CDR3 contains 15 residues. The CDR3 here is CASSPGTSGSGAQFF. CDR3 nucleotides: TGCGCCAGCAGCCCCGGGACTAGCGGGAGCGGTGCGCAGTTCTTC.

The chain recombines TRBV2 with TRBJ2-1; TRBD1 or TRBD2 may be the D gene (5 bases each). CDR3 length: 15 residues. The V end was cut by 4 bases, the J end by 1 base, with 11 bases between. Germline V gives CDR1 SNHLY, CDR2 FYNNEI. This CDR3 is CASSAGTESYNEQFF. The CDR3, as DNA: TGTGCCAGCAGTGCCGGGACGGAATCCTACAATGAGCAGTTCTTC.

V gene TRBV18 combines with J gene TRBJ1-2; D unresolved. From germline, CDR1 is KGHSH and CDR2 LQKENI. CDR3 length: 12 residues. V lost 2 bases and J 6 bases, leaving 7 bases between the germline ends. CDR3 amino acids: CASSPKADGYTF. CDR3 nucleotide sequence: TGTGCCAGCTCACCAAAGGCAGATGGCTACACCTTC. Supplemented by reference TRBV18 and TRBJ1-2, the full variable domain reads NAGVMQNPRHLVRRRGQEARLRCSPMKGHSHVYWYRQLPEEGLKFMVYLQKENIIDESGMPKERFSAEFPKEGPSILRIQQVVRGDSAAYFCASSPKADGYTFGSGTRLTVV.